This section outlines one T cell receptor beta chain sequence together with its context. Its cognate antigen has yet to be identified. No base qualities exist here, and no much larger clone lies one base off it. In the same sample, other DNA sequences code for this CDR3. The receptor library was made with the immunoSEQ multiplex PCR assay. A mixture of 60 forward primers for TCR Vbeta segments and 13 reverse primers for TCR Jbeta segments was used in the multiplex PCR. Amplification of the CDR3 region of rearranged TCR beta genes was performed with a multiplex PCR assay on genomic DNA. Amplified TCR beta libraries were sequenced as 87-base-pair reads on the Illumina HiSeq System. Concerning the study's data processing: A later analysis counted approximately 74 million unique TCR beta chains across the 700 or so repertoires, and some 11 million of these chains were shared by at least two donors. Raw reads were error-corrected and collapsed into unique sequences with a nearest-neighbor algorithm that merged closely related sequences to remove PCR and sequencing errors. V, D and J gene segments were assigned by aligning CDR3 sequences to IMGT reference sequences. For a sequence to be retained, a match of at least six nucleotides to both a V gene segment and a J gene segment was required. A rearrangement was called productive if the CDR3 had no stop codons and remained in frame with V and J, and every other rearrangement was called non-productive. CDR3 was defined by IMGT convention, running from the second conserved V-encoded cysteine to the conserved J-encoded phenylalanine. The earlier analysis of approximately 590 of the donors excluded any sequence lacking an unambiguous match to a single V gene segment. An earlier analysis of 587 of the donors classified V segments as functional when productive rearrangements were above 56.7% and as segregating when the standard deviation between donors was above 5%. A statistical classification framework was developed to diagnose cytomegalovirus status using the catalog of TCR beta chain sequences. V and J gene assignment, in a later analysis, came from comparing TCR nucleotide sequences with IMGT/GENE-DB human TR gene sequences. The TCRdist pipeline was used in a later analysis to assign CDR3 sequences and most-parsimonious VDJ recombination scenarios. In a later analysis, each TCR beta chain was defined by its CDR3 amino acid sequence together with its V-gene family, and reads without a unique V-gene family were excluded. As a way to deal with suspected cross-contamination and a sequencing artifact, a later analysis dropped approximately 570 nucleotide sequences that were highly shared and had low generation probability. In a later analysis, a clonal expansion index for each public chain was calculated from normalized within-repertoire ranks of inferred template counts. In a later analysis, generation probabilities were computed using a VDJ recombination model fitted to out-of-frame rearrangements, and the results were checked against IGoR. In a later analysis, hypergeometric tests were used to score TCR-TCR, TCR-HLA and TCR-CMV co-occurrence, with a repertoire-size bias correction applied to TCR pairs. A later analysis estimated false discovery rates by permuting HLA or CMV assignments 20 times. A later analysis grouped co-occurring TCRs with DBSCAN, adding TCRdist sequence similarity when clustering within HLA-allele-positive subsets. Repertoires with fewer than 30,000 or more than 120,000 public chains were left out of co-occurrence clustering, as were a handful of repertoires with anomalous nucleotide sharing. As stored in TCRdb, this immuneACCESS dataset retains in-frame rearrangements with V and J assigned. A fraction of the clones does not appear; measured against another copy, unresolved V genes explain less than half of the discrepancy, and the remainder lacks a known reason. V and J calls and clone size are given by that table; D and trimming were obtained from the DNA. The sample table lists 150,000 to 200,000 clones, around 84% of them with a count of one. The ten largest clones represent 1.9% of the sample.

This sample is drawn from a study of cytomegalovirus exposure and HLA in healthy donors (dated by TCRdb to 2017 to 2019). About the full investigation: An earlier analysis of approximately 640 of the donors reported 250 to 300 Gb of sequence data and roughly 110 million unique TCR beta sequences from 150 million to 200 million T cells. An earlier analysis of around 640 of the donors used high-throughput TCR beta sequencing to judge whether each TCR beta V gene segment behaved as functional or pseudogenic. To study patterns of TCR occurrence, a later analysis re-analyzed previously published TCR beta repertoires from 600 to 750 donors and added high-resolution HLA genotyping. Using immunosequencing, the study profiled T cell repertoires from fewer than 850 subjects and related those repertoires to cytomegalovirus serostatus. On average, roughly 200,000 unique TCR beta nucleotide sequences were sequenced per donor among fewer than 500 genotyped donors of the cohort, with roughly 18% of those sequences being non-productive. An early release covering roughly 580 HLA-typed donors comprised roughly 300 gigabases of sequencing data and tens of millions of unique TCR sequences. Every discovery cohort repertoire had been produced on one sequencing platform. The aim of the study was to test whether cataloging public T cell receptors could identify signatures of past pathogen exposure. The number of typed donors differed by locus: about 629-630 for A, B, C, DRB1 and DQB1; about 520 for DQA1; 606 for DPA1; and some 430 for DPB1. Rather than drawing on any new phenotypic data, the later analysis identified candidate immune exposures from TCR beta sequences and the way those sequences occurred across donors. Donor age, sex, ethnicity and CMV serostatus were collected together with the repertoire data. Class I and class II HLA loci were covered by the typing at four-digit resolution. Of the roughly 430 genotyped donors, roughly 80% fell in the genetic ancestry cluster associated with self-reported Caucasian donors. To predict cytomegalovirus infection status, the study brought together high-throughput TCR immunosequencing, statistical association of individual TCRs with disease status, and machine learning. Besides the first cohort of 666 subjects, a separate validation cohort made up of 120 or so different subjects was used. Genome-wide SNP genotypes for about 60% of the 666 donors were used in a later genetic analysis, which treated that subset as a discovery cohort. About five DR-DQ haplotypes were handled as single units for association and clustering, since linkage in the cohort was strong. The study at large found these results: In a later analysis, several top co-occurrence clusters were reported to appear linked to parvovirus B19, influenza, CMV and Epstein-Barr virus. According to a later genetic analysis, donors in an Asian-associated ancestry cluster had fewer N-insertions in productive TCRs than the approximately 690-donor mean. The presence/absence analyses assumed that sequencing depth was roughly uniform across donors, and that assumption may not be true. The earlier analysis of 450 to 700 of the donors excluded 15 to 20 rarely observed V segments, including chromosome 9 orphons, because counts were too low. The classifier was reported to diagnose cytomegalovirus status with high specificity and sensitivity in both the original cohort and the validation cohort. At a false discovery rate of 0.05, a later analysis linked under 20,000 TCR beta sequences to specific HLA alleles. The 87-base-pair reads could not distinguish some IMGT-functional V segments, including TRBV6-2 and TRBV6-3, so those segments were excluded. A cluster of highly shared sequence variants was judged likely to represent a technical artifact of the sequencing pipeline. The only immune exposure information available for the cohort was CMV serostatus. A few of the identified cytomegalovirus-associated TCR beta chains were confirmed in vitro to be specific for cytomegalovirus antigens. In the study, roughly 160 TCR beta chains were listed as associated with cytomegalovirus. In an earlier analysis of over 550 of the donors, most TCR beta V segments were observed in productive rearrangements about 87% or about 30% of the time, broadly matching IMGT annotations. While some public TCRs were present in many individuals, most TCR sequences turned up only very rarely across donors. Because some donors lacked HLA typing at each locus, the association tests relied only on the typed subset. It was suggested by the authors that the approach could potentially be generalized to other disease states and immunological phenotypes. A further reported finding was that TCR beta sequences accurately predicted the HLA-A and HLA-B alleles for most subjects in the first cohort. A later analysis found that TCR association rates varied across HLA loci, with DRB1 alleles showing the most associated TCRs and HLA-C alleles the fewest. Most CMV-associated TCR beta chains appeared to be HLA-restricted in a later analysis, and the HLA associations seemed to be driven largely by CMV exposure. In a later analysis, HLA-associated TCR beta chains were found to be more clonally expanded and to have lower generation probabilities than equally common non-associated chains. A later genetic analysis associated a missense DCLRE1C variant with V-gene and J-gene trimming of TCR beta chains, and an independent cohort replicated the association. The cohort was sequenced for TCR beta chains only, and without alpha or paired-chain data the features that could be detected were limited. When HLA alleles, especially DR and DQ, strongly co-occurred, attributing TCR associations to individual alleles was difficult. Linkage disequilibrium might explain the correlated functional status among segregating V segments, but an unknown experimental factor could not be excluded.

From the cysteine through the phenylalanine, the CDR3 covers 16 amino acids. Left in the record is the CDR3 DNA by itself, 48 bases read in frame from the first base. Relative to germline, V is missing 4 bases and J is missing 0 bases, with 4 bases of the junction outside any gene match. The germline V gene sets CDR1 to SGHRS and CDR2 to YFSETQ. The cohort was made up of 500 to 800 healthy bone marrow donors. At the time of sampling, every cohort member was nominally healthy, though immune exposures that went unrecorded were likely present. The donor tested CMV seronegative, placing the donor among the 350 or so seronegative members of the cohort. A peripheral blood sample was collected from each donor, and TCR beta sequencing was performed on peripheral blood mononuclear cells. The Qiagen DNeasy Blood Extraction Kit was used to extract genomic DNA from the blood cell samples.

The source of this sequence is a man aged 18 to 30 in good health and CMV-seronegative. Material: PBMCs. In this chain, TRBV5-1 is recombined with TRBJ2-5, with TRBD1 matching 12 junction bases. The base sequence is TGCGCCAGCAGCGCGGGGACAGGGGGCTACCAAGAGACCCAGTACTTC. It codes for CASSAGTGGYQETQYF.